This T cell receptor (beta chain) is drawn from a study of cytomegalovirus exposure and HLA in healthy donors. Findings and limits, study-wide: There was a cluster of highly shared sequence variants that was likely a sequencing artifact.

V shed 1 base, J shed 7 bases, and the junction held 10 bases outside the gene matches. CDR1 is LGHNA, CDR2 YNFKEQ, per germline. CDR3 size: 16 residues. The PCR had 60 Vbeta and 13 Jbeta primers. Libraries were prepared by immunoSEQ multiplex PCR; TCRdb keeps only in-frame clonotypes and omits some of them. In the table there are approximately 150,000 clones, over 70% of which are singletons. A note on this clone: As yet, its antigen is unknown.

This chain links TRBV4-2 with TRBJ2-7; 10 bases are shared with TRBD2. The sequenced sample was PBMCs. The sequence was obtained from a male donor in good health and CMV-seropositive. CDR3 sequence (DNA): TGTGCCAGCAGCCAAGGGACTAGCGGAGGTGGGGGTGAGCAGTACTTC. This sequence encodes CASSQGTSGGGGEQYF.